In its sample, the clone carrying this TCR beta chain was seen once. Profiled with immunoSEQ multiplex PCR; TCRdb holds only in-frame clones, not every one. The table records fewer than 20,000 clones, around 85% of them present only once. The data are from a study of PD-1 blockade in classical Hodgkin lymphoma. The CDR3 extends over 18 amino acids. V shed 1 base, J shed 0 bases, and the junction held 8 bases outside the gene matches. Germline CDR1 is LGHNT and CDR2 is FRNRAP. Each patient experienced a relapse that followed autologous stem cell transplantation, and brentuximab vedotin exposure varied. Purification of CD4+ T cells from thawed PBMCs was achieved by magnetic negative selection.

Sample: CD4+ T cells from blood, taken at baseline. The chain employs TRBV12-5 and TRBJ2-3, with 9 bases lining up with TRBD2. The sequence was collected from a human donor with classical Hodgkin lymphoma. CDR3 region: CASGLGASGDASTDTQYF. In DNA form, the CDR3 reads TGTGCTAGTGGTTTGGGTGCTAGCGGGGACGCTAGCACAGATACGCAGTATTTT.